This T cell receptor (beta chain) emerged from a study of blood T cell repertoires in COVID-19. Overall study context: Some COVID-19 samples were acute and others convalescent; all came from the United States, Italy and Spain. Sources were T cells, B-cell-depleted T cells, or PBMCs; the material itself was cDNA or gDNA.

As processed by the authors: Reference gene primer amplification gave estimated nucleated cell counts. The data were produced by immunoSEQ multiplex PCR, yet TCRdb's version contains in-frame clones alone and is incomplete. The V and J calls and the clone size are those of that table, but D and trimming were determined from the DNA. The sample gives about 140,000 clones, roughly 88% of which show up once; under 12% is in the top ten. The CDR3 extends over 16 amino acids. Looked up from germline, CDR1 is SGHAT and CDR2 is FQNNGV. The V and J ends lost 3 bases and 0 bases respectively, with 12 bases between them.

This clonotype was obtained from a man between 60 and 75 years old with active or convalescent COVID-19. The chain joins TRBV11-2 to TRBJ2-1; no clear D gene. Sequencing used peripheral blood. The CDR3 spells CASSLGSSSSYNEQFF. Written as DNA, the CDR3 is TGTGCCAGCAGCTTGGGCAGTTCGAGCTCCTACAATGAGCAGTTCTTC.